This T cell receptor (beta chain) was recorded in a study of blood T cells in healthy people across ages. Whole-study findings and limits: Diversity of TCR beta correlated strongly with naive T cell percentage.

Next came a second PCR, run for about 6 to 12 cycles, which used a sample-barcoded 5' primer along with a J-beta primer mix. In TCRdb, the 5' RACE reads were re-called with MiXCR into one record per CDR3 protein. The repertoire holds more than 750,000 distinct CDR3 sequences, just under 30% seen once, with roughly 10% in the top ten. Points on this clonotype: The antigen is unknown.

CDR1 and CDR2 from the germline V gene are SQVTM and ANQGSEA. The CDR3 is 15 amino acids. The same specimen was also included in a second study, on T cells of mothers and their children. That source adds: At around 1.5 ug per 15 ul, all of the extracted RNA went into cDNA synthesis. Biologically related mothers and children overlapped slightly more than unrelated pairs, a non-significant difference.

The sample consisted of blood. The receptor's source is a woman between 40 and 55 years old in good health. The chain joins TRBV29-1 to TRBJ2-5, with TRBD1 matching over 10 bases. The tail of the sequence fits TRBJ2-1 better, so the J call may be wrong. CDR3 protein: CSAESRDRGQETQFF. CDR3 DNA sequence: TGCAGCGCCGAGTCCCGGGACAGGGGCCAAGAGACCCAGTTCTTC.